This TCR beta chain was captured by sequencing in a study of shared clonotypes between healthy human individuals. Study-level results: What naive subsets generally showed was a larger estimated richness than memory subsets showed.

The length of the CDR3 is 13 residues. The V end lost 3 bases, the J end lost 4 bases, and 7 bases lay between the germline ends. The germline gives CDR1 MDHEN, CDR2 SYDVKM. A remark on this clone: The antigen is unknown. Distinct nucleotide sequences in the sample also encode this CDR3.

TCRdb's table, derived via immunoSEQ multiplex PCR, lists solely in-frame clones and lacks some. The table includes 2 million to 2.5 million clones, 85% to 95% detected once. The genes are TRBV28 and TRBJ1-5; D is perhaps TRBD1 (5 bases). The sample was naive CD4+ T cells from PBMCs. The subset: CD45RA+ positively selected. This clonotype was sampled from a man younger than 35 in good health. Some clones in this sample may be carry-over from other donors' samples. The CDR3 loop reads CASSLRQNQPQHF. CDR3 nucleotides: TGTGCCAGCAGTTTGAGACAGAATCAGCCCCAGCATTTT.